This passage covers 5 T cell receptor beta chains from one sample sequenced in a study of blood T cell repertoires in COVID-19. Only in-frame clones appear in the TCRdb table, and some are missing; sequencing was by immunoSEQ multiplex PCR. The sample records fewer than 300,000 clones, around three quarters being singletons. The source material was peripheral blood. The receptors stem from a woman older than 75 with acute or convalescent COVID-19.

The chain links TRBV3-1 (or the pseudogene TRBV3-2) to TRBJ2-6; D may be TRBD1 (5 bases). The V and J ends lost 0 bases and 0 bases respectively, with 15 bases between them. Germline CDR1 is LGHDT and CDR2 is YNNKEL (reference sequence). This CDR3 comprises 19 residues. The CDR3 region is CASSQDKGAISSGANVLTF. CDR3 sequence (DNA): TGTGCCAGCAGCCAAGATAAAGGGGCAATTAGCTCTGGGGCCAACGTCCTGACTTTC.

As DNA, the CDR3 is TGTGCCAGCAGCTTAGGCAGCGGGGGGGCCGTTCCCTACGAGCAGTACTTC. Translating it yields CASSLGSGGAVPYEQYF. V is TRBV7-2 and J is TRBJ2-7; 10 bases fit TRBD2. The trim removed 1 base at V and 2 bases at J, leaving 8 bases unmatched. Germline assignment: CDR1 SGHTA and CDR2 FQGNSA. CDR3 length: 17 amino acids.

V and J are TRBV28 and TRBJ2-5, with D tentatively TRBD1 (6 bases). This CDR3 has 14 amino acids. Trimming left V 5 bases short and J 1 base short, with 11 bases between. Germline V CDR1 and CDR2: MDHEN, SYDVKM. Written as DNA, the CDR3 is TGTGCCAGCAGTCCGACAGGCCTCCAAGAGACCCAGTACTTC. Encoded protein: CASSPTGLQETQYF.

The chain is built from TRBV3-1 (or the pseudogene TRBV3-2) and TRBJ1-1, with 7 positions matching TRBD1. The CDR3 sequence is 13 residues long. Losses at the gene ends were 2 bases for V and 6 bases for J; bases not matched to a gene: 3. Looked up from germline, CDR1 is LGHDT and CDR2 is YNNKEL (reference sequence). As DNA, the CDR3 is TGTGCCAGCAGCCAACCAGGACAGGCTGAAGCTTTCTTT. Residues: CASSQPGQAEAFF.

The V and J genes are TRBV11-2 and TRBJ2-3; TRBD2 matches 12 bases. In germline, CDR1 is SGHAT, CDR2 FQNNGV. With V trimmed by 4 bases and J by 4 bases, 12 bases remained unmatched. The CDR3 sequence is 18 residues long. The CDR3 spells CASSSGLAGRWGADTQYF. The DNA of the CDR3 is TGTGCCAGCAGCTCCGGACTAGCGGGGCGGTGGGGTGCAGATACGCAGTATTTT.